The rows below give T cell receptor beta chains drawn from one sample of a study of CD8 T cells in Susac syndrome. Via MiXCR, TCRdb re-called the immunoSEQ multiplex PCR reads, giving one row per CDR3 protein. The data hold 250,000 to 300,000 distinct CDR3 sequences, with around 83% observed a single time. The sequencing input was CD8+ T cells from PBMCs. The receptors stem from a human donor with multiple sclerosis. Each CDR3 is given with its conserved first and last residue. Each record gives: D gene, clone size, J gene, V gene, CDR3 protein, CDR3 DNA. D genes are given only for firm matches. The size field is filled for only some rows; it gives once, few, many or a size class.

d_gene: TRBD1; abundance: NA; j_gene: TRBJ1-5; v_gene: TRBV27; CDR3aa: CASSPRTGWVGNQPQHF; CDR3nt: TGTGCCAGCAGTCCCAGGACAGGGTGGGTTGGCAATCAGCCCCAGCATTTT
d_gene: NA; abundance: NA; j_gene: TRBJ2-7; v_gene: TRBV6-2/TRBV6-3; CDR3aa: CASSSRRSGYEQYF; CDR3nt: TGTGCCAGCAGTTCCCGCCGTAGTGGCTACGAGCAGTACTTC
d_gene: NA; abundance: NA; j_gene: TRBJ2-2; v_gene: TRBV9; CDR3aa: CASSAWVQPGTGELFF; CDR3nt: TGTGCCAGCAGCGCGTGGGTCCAGCCGGGGACCGGGGAGCTGTTTTTT
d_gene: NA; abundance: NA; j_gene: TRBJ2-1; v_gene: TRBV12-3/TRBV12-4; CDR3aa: CASTPGPNNEQFF; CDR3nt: TGTGCCAGCACCCCAGGGCCAAACAATGAGCAGTTCTTC
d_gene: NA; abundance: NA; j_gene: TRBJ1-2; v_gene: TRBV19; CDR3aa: CASSVHDGSIYFNYGYTF; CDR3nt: TGTGCCAGTAGTGTCCACGACGGATCCATCTATTTTAACTATGGCTACACCTTC
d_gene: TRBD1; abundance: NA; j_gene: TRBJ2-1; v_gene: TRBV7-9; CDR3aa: CASTRDRGANEQFF; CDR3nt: TGTGCCAGCACCCGGGACAGGGGGGCCAATGAGCAGTTCTTC
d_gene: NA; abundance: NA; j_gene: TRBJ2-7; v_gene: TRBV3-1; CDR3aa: CASTQGFAGSYEQYF; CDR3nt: TGTGCCAGCACCCAAGGGTTTGCTGGCTCCTACGAGCAGTACTTC
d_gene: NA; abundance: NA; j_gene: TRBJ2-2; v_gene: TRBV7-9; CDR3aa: CASSTSTGELFF; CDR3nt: TGTGCCAGCAGTACTAGCACCGGGGAGCTGTTTTTT
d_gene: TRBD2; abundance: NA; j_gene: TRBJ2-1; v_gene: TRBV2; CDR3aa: CASSPIGTSGYNEQFF; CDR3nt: TGTGCCAGCAGCCCAATCGGGACTAGCGGTTACAATGAGCAGTTCTTC
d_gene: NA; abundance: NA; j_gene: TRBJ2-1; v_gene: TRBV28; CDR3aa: CASSLGSRVVEQFF; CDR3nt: TGTGCCAGCAGTTTGGGTAGCCGGGTCGTGGAGCAGTTCTTC
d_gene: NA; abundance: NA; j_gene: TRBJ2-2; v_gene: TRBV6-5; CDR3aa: CASSYSIRTRTGELFF; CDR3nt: TGTGCCAGCAGTTACTCGATAAGGACTCGAACCGGGGAGCTGTTTTTT
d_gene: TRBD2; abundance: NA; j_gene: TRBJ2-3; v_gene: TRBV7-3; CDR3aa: CASSLTLAGEGDTQYF; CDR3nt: TGTGCCAGCAGCTTAACACTGGCGGGAGAAGGAGATACGCAGTATTTT
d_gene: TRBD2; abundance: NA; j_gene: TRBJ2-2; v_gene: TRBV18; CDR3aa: CASSPILAGGDANTGELFF; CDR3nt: TGTGCCAGCTCACCTATACTAGCGGGAGGCGACGCGAACACCGGGGAGCTGTTTTTT
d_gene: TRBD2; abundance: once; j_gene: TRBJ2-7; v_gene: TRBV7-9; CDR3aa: CASSKSKTSGRFYEQYF; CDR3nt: TGTGCCAGCAGCAAATCTAAGACTAGCGGGAGGTTCTACGAGCAGTACTTC
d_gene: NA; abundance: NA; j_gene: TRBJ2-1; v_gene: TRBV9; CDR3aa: CASSVDVRTEQFF; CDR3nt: TGTGCCAGCAGCGTAGATGTGAGGACTGAGCAGTTCTTC
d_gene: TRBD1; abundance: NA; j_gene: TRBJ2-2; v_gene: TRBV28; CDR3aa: CASSFLDRQTNTGELFF; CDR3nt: TGTGCCAGCAGTTTCCTGGACAGGCAAACGAACACCGGGGAGCTGTTTTTT
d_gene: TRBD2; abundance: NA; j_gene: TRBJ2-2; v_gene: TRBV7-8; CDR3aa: CASSLRLAGKTGELFF; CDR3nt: TGTGCCAGCAGCCTCCGACTAGCGGGAAAGACCGGGGAGCTGTTTTTT
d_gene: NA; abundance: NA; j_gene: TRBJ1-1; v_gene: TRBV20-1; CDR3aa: CSASQGWGNTEAFF; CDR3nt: TGCAGTGCTAGCCAAGGGTGGGGGAACACTGAAGCTTTCTTT
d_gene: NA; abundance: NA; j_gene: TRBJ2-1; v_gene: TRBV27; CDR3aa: CASSLSGRGEQFF; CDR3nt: TGTGCCAGCAGTTTATCGGGAAGGGGGGAGCAGTTCTTC
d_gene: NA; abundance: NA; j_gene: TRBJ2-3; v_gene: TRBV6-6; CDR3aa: CASSYGRERGTDTQYF; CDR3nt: TGTGCCAGCAGTTACGGTCGGGAGAGGGGCACAGATACGCAGTATTTT
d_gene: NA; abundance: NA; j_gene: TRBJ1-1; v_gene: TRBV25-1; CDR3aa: CASSGGLGTEAFF; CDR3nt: TGTGCCAGCAGTGGAGGGTTGGGCACTGAAGCTTTCTTT
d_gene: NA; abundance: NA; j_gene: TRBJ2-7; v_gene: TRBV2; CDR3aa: CASSETRAPSYEQYF; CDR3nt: TGTGCCAGCAGTGAAACCAGGGCCCCATCCTACGAGCAGTACTTC
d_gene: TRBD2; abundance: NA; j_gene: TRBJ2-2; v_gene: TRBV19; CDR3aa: CASSISDAGAGELFF; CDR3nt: TGTGCCAGTAGTATATCCGACGCGGGGGCCGGGGAGCTGTTTTTT
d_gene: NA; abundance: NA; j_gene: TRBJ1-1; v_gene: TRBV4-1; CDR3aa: CASSQRISGQVNTEAFF; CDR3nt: TGCGCCAGCAGCCAACGGATCTCGGGACAAGTGAACACTGAAGCTTTCTTT
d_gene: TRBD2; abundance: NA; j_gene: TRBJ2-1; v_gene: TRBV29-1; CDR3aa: CSVKSGSYNEQFF; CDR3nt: TGCAGCGTTAAAAGCGGGAGTTACAATGAGCAGTTCTTC
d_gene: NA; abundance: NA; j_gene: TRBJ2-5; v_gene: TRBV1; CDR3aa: CTSSQAGKSSETQYF; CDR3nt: TGCACCAGCAGCCAAGCCGGGAAGAGTAGTGAGACCCAGTACTTC
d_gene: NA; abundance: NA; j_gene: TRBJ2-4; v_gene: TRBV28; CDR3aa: CASSWGKRQLAKNIQYF; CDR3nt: TGTGCCAGCAGTTGGGGAAAGAGGCAACTAGCCAAAAACATTCAGTACTTC
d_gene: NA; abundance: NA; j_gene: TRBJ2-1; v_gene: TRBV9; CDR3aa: CASSPPTGERYNEQFF; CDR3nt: TGTGCCAGCAGCCCGCCGACCGGGGAGAGGTACAATGAGCAGTTCTTC
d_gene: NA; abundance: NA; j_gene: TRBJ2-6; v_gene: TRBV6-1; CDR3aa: CASIPKAGVPGANVLTF; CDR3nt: TGTGCCAGCATCCCCAAGGCAGGGGTCCCTGGGGCCAACGTCCTGACTTTC
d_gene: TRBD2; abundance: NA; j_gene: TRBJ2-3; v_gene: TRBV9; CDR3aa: CASSAEGSGRYTDTQYF; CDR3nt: TGTGCCAGCAGCGCCGAGGGTAGCGGGAGATACACAGATACGCAGTATTTT
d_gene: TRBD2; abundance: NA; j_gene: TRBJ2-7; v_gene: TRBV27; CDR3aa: CASSGGTSVRLYF; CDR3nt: TGTGCCAGCTCGGGAGGGACTAGCGTGAGGCTGTACTTC
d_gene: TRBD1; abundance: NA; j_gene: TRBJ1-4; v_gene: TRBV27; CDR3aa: CASRRTGVNEKLFF; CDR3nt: TGTGCCAGCAGGAGGACAGGGGTGAATGAAAAACTGTTTTTT
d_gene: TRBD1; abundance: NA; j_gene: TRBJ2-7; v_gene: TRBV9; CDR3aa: CASSPRTGFTYEQYF; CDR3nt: TGTGCCAGCAGCCCCCGGACAGGGTTTACCTACGAGCAGTACTTC
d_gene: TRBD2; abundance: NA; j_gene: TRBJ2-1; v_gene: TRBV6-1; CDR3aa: CASRPGTSGGSSYNERFF; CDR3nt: TGTGCCAGCAGACCCGGGACTAGCGGGGGAAGCTCCTACAATGAGCGGTTCTTC
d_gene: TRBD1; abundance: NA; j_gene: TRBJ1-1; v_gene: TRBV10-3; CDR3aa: CAIINTSGTGGEAFF; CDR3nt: TGTGCCATCATCAATACCTCCGGGACAGGGGGCGAAGCTTTCTTT
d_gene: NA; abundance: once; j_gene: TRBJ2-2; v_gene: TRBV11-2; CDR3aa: CASSLDQLYMGTVNTGELFF; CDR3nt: TGTGCCAGCAGCTTAGATCAATTGTACATGGGGACTGTCAACACCGGGGAGCTGTTTTTT
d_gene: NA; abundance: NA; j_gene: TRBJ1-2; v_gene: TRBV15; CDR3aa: CATSFFSGYGYTF; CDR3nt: TGTGCCACCAGCTTCTTTTCGGGCTATGGCTACACCTTC
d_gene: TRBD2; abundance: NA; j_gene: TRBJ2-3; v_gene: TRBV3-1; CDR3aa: CASSQANSGPYTDTQYF; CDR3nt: TGTGCCAGCAGCCAAGCCAATAGCGGGCCATACACAGATACGCAGTATTTT
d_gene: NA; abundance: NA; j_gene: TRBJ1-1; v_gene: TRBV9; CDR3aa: CASTPKGVIPMNTEAFF; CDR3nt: TGTGCCAGCACCCCAAAGGGGGTGATCCCTATGAACACTGAAGCTTTCTTT
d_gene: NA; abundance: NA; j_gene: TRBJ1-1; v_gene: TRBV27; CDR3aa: CASAQGTQAFF; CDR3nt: TGTGCCAGCGCCCAGGGGACCCAAGCTTTCTTT
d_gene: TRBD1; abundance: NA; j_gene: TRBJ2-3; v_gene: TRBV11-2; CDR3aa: CASSLDPGTVPDTQYF; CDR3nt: TGTGCCAGCAGCTTAGATCCCGGGACAGTCCCAGATACGCAGTATTTT
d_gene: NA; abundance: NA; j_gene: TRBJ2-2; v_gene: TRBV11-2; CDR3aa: CASTPGEAENTGELFF; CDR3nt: TGTGCCAGCACTCCGGGGGAAGCGGAGAACACCGGGGAGCTGTTTTTT
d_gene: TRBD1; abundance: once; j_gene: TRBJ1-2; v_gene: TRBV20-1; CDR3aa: CSASGDRVRHGYTF; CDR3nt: TGCAGTGCTAGTGGGGACAGGGTTCGGCATGGCTACACCTTC
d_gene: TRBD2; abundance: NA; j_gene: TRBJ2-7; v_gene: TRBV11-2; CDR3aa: CASSADGELAGCEQYF; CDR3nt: TGTGCCAGCAGCGCTGACGGTGAACTAGCGGGCTGCGAGCAGTACTTC
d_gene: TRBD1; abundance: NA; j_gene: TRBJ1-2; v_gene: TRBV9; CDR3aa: CASSVAPDGTEDGYTF; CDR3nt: TGTGCCAGCAGCGTAGCCCCAGACGGGACAGAGGATGGCTACACCTTC
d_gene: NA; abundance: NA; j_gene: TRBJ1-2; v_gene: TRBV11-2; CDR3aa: CASSPMIGGSNNGYTF; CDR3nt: TGTGCCAGCAGCCCCATGATTGGGGGTAGTAACAATGGCTACACCTTC
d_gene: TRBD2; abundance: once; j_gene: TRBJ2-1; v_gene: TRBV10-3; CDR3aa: CAISVWTSGVNEQFF; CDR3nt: TGTGCCATCAGTGTGTGGACTAGCGGGGTCAATGAGCAGTTCTTC
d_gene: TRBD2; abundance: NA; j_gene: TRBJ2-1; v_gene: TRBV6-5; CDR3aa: CASSYNLAVNEQFF; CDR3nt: TGTGCCAGCAGTTACAACCTAGCGGTCAATGAGCAGTTCTTC
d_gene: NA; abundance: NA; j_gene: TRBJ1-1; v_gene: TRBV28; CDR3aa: CASRVVGLVNTEAFF; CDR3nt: TGTGCCAGCAGAGTCGTGGGGCTGGTGAACACTGAAGCTTTCTTT
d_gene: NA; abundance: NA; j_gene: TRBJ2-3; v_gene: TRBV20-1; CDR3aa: CSADILGGRGRTDTQYF; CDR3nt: TGCAGTGCCGACATCCTCGGCGGCCGGGGTCGAACAGATACGCAGTATTTT
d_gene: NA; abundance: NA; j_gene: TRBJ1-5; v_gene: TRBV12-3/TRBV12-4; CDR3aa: CASSPAYSNQPQHF; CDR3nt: TGTGCCAGCAGTCCAGCTTATAGCAATCAGCCCCAGCATTTT
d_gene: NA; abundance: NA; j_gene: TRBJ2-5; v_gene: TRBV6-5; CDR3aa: CASSYSARAETQYF; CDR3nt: TGTGCCAGCAGTTACTCTGCCAGGGCAGAGACCCAGTACTTC
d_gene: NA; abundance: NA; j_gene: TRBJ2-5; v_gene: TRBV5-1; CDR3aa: CASSLEGGLTETQYF; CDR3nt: TGCGCCAGCAGCTTGGAGGGGGGGCTGACAGAGACCCAGTACTTC